This is a list of T cell receptor beta chains from one sample in a study of blood T cells in healthy people across ages. From the 5' RACE reads, TCRdb called clonotypes with MiXCR, one entry per CDR3 protein. The sample yields 1.5 million or so distinct CDR3 sequences, around 40% seen once. The sequenced material came from blood. The receptors stem from a woman younger than 35 in good health. Each CDR3 is given with its conserved first and last residue. D genes are given only for firm matches. Expanded clones get a size class; other rows say once, few or many, or leave the size out.

V gene,J gene,CDR3 length,D gene,clone size,CDR3 protein,CDR3 DNA
TRBV10-3,TRBJ2-7,17,TRBD2,NA,CAISAGDGRESSYEQYF,TGTGCCATCAGTGCGGGGGATGGGCGGGAGAGCTCCTACGAGCAGTACTTC
TRBV28,TRBJ2-2,12,TRBD1,NA,CAGTGGTGELFF,TGTGCCGGGACAGGAGGCACCGGGGAGCTGTTTTTT
TRBV2,TRBJ1-5,14,TRBD1,few,CASSRQGQNQPQHF,TGTGCCAGCTCGAGACAGGGCCAAAATCAGCCCCAGCATTTT
TRBV3-1,TRBJ1-1,15,NA,NA,CASSQGALPNTEAFF,TGTGCCAGCAGCCAAGGGGCTTTACCGAACACTGAAGCTTTCTTT
TRBV6-5,TRBJ2-7,15,NA,NA,CASSPADPSGDEQYF,TGTGCCAGCAGTCCCGCCGACCCGAGTGGGGACGAGCAGTACTTC
TRBV5-1,TRBJ1-2,16,NA,NA,CASSLEGTGLNYGYTF,TGCGCCAGCAGCTTGGAAGGAACGGGTCTTAACTATGGCTACACCTTC
TRBV12-3/TRBV12-4,TRBJ1-3,11,NA,NA,CASSSGYTIYF,TGTGCTAGCAGTTCCGGGTACACCATATATTTT
TRBV20-1,TRBJ1-4,14,NA,few,CSASRTGRGEKLFF,TGCAGTGCTTCCCGGACGGGGCGAGGAGAAAAACTGTTTTTT
TRBV7-8,TRBJ2-5,14,NA,NA,CASRQLGATREQYF,TGTGCCAGCAGACAACTAGGGGCCACTAGGGAGCAGTACTTC
TRBV3-1,TRBJ1-4,16,NA,NA,CASSQRRPTTNEKLFF,TGTGCCAGCAGCCAAAGACGGCCAACAACTAATGAAAAACTGTTTTTT
TRBV13,TRBJ2-1,16,NA,NA,CASSSSPGASYNEQFF,TGTGCCAGCAGCTCCTCTCCCGGGGCGTCCTACAATGAGCAGTTCTTC
TRBV20-1,TRBJ1-5,15,NA,NA,CSARGGPHSNQPQHF,TGCAGTGCTAGAGGAGGTCCTCATAGCAATCAGCCCCAGCATTTT
TRBV7-2,TRBJ1-1,13,NA,few,CASSLAATWLAFF,TGTGCCAGCAGCTTAGCGGCAACGTGGTTAGCTTTCTTT
TRBV4-3,TRBJ2-7,13,NA,NA,CASSQDSGGEQYF,TGCGCCAGCAGCCAAGATTCCGGCGGCGAGCAGTACTTC
TRBV7-9,TRBJ2-7,11,NA,NA,CAAGAGDEQYF,TGTGCCGCGGGGGCAGGGGATGAGCAGTACTTC
TRBV20-1,TRBJ1-6,13,TRBD1,NA,CSAGQGRNSPLHF,TGCAGTGCGGGACAGGGGAGAAATTCACCCCTCCACTTT
TRBV7-9,TRBJ2-3,14,TRBD1,NA,CASGGQGTADTQYF,TGTGCCAGCGGAGGACAGGGAACCGCAGATACGCAGTATTTT
TRBV5-1,TRBJ2-7,15,TRBD2,NA,CASRTSGGSYNEQYF,TGCGCCAGCAGGACTAGCGGTGGTTCCTACAATGAGCAGTACTTC
TRBV10-2,TRBJ2-1,14,TRBD2,NA,CASTTSGKYNGQFF,TGCGCCAGCACAACTAGCGGGAAGTACAATGGGCAGTTCTTC
TRBV3-1,TRBJ2-7,13,NA,few,CASRQDGAYEQYF,TGTGCCAGCAGGCAAGATGGTGCGTACGAGCAGTACTTC
TRBV10-3,TRBJ2-7,13,NA,few,CAISPPAGLEQYF,TGTGCCATCAGCCCTCCAGCAGGGTTAGAGCAGTACTTC
TRBV12-3/TRBV12-4,TRBJ2-5,13,NA,NA,CASSYAAWETQYF,TGTGCCAGCAGTTACGCCGCGTGGGAGACCCAGTACTTC
TRBV4-1,TRBJ2-1,15,TRBD2,NA,CASSQVPSGGNEQFF,TGCGCCAGCAGCCAAGTACCCAGCGGGGGCAATGAGCAGTTCTTC
TRBV7-2,TRBJ2-3,12,NA,NA,CASSTYWMTQYF,TGTGCCAGCAGCACTTACTGGATGACGCAGTATTTT
TRBV5-1,TRBJ1-2,15,TRBD1,NA,CASSWGDRSEYGYTF,TGCGCCAGCAGCTGGGGGGACAGGAGTGAATATGGCTACACCTTC
TRBV6-2/TRBV6-3,TRBJ2-7,15,TRBD2,NA,CASSFLAGQLSEQYF,TGTGCCAGCAGTTTCCTAGCGGGTCAACTAAGCGAGCAGTACTTC
TRBV20-1,TRBJ1-5,14,TRBD1,NA,CSAGDRVGNQPQHF,TGCAGTGCGGGAGACAGGGTTGGCAATCAGCCCCAGCATTTT
TRBV18,TRBJ2-3,17,NA,NA,CASSPPELGVFKHTQYF,TGTGCCAGCTCACCACCCGAGCTGGGGGTATTCAAGCATACGCAGTATTTT
TRBV5-1,TRBJ1-2,12,NA,few,CASSLPGFGYTF,TGCGCCAGCAGCTTGCCGGGGTTCGGCTACACCTTC
TRBV7-2,TRBJ2-3,16,NA,few,CASSLAPGSGTDTQYF,TGTGCCAGCAGCTTAGCCCCCGGGAGCGGCACAGATACGCAGTATTTT
TRBV6-2/TRBV6-3,TRBJ2-3,16,NA,NA,CASSYGRGLHADTQYF,TGTGCCAGCAGTTACGGTAGAGGGCTCCACGCAGATACGCAGTATTTT
TRBV12-5,TRBJ2-5,15,TRBD2,NA,CASGLVSSGGKTQYF,TGTGCTAGTGGTTTGGTTTCCAGCGGGGGAAAGACCCAGTACTTC
TRBV4-1,TRBJ2-1,14,NA,many,CASSRTQGYNEQFF,TGCGCCAGCAGCCGCACACAGGGCTACAATGAGCAGTTCTTC
TRBV3-1,TRBJ2-4,18,TRBD2,NA,CASSQGTSGALAKNIQYF,TGTGCCAGCAGCCAGGGGACTAGCGGAGCTCTAGCCAAAAACATTCAGTACTTC
TRBV6-5,TRBJ2-7,14,NA,few,CASSHGPTNYEQYF,TGTGCCAGCAGCCACGGACCGACGAACTACGAGCAGTACTTC
TRBV20-1,TRBJ1-2,15,NA,NA,CSASIGQLVDSGYTF,TGCAGTGCTAGTATCGGACAGCTGGTAGACTCTGGCTACACCTTC
TRBV10-3,TRBJ2-1,16,TRBD2,NA,CAISDTSGASYNEQFF,TGTGCCATCAGTGACACTAGCGGGGCCTCCTACAATGAGCAGTTCTTC
TRBV6-5,TRBJ2-7,13,TRBD1,NA,CASIYFGQDEQYF,TGTGCCAGCATTTACTTTGGACAGGACGAGCAGTACTTC